The sequence of this T cell receptor (beta chain) was determined in a study of OX40 agonist ivuxolimab in advanced cancers. Study-wide background: Ivuxolimab, an antibody acting as an agonist of OX40 (CD134), was used to treat patients. People in dose escalation had one of these cancers: hepatocellular carcinoma, melanoma, renal cell or head and neck cancer. Three patients, one with hepatocellular carcinoma and two with cutaneous melanoma, achieved partial responses.

TCRdb's table, derived via immunoSEQ multiplex PCR, lists solely in-frame clones and lacks some. The sample shows some 10,000 clones, 70% to 90% of them seen only once. Worth noting for this clone: A junction end diverges from the germline sequence, so it may reflect a read error. The same CDR3 also results from other DNA sequences found in this sample.

This CDR3 comprises 15 residues. Germline V gives CDR1 MNHNS, CDR2 SASEGT. The sequence came from an adult with an advanced solid tumor such as melanoma, head and neck, liver or kidney cancer. The J gene is TRBJ2-1, the V gene TRBV6-1; the D is unclear. The source was CD4+ or CD8+ T cells sorted from blood, collected in a trial of the OX40 agonist ivuxolimab. The CDR3 reads CASSEDFSSYNEQFF. Written as DNA, the CDR3 is TGTGCCAGCAGTGAAGACTTCTCCTCCTACAATGAGCAATTCTTC.